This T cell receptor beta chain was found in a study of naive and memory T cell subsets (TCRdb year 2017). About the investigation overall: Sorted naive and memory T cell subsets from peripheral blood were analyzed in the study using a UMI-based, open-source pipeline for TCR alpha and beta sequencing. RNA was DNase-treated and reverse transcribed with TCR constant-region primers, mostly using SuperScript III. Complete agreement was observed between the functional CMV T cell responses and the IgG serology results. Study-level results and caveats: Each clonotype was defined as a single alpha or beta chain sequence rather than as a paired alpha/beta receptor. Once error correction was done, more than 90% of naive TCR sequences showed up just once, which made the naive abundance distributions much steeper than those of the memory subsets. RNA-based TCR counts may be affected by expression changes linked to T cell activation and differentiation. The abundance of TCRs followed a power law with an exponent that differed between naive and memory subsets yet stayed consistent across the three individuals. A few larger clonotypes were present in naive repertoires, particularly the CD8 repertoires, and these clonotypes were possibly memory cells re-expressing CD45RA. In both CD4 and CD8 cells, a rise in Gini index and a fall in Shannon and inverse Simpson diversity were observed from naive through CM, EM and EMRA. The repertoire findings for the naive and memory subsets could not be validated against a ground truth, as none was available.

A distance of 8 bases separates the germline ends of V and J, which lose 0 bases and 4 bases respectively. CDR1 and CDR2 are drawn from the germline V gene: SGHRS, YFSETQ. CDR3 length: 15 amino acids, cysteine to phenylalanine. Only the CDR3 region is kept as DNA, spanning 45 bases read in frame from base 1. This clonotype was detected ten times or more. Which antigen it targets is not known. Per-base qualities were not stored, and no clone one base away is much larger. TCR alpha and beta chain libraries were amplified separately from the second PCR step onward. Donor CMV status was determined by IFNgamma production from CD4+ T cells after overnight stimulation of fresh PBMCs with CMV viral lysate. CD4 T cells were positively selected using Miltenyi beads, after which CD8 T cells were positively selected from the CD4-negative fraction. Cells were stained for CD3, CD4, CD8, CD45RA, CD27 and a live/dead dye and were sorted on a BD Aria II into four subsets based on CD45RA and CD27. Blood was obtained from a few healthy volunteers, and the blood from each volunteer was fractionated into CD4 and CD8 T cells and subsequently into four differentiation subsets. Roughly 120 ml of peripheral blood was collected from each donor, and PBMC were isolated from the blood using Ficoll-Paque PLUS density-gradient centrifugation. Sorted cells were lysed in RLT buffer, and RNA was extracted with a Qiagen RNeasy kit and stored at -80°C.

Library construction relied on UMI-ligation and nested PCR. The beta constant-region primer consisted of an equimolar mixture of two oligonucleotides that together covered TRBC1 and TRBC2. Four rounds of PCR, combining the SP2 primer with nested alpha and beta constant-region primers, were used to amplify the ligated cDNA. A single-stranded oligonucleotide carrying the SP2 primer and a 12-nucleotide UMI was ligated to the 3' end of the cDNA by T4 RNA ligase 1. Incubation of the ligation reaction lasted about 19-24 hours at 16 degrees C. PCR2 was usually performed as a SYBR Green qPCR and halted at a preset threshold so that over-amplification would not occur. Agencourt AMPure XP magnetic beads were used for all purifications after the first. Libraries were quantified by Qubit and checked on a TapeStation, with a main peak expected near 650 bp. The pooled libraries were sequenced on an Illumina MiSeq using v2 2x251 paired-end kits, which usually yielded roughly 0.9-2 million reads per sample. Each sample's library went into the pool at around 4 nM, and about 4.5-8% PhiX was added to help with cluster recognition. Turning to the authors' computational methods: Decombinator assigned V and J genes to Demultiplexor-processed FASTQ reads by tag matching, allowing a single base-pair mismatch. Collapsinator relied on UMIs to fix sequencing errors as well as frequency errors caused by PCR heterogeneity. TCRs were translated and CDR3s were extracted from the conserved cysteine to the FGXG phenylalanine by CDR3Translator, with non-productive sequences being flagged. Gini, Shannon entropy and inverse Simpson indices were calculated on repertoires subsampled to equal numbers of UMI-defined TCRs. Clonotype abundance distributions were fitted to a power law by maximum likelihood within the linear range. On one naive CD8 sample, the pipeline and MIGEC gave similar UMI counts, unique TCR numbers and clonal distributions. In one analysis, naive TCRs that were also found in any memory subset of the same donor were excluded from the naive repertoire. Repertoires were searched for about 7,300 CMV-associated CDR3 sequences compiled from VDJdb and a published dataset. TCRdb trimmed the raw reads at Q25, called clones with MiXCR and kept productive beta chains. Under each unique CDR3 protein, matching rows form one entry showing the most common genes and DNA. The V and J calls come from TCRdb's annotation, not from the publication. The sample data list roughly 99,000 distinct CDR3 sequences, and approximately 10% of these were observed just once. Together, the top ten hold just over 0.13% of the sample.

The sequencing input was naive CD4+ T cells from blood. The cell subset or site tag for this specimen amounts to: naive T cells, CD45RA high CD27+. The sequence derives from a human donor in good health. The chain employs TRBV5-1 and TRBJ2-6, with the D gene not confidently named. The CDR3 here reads CASSLGHRGANVLTF. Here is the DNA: TGCGCCAGCAGCTTGGGTCATCGGGGGGCCAACGTCCTGACTTTC.